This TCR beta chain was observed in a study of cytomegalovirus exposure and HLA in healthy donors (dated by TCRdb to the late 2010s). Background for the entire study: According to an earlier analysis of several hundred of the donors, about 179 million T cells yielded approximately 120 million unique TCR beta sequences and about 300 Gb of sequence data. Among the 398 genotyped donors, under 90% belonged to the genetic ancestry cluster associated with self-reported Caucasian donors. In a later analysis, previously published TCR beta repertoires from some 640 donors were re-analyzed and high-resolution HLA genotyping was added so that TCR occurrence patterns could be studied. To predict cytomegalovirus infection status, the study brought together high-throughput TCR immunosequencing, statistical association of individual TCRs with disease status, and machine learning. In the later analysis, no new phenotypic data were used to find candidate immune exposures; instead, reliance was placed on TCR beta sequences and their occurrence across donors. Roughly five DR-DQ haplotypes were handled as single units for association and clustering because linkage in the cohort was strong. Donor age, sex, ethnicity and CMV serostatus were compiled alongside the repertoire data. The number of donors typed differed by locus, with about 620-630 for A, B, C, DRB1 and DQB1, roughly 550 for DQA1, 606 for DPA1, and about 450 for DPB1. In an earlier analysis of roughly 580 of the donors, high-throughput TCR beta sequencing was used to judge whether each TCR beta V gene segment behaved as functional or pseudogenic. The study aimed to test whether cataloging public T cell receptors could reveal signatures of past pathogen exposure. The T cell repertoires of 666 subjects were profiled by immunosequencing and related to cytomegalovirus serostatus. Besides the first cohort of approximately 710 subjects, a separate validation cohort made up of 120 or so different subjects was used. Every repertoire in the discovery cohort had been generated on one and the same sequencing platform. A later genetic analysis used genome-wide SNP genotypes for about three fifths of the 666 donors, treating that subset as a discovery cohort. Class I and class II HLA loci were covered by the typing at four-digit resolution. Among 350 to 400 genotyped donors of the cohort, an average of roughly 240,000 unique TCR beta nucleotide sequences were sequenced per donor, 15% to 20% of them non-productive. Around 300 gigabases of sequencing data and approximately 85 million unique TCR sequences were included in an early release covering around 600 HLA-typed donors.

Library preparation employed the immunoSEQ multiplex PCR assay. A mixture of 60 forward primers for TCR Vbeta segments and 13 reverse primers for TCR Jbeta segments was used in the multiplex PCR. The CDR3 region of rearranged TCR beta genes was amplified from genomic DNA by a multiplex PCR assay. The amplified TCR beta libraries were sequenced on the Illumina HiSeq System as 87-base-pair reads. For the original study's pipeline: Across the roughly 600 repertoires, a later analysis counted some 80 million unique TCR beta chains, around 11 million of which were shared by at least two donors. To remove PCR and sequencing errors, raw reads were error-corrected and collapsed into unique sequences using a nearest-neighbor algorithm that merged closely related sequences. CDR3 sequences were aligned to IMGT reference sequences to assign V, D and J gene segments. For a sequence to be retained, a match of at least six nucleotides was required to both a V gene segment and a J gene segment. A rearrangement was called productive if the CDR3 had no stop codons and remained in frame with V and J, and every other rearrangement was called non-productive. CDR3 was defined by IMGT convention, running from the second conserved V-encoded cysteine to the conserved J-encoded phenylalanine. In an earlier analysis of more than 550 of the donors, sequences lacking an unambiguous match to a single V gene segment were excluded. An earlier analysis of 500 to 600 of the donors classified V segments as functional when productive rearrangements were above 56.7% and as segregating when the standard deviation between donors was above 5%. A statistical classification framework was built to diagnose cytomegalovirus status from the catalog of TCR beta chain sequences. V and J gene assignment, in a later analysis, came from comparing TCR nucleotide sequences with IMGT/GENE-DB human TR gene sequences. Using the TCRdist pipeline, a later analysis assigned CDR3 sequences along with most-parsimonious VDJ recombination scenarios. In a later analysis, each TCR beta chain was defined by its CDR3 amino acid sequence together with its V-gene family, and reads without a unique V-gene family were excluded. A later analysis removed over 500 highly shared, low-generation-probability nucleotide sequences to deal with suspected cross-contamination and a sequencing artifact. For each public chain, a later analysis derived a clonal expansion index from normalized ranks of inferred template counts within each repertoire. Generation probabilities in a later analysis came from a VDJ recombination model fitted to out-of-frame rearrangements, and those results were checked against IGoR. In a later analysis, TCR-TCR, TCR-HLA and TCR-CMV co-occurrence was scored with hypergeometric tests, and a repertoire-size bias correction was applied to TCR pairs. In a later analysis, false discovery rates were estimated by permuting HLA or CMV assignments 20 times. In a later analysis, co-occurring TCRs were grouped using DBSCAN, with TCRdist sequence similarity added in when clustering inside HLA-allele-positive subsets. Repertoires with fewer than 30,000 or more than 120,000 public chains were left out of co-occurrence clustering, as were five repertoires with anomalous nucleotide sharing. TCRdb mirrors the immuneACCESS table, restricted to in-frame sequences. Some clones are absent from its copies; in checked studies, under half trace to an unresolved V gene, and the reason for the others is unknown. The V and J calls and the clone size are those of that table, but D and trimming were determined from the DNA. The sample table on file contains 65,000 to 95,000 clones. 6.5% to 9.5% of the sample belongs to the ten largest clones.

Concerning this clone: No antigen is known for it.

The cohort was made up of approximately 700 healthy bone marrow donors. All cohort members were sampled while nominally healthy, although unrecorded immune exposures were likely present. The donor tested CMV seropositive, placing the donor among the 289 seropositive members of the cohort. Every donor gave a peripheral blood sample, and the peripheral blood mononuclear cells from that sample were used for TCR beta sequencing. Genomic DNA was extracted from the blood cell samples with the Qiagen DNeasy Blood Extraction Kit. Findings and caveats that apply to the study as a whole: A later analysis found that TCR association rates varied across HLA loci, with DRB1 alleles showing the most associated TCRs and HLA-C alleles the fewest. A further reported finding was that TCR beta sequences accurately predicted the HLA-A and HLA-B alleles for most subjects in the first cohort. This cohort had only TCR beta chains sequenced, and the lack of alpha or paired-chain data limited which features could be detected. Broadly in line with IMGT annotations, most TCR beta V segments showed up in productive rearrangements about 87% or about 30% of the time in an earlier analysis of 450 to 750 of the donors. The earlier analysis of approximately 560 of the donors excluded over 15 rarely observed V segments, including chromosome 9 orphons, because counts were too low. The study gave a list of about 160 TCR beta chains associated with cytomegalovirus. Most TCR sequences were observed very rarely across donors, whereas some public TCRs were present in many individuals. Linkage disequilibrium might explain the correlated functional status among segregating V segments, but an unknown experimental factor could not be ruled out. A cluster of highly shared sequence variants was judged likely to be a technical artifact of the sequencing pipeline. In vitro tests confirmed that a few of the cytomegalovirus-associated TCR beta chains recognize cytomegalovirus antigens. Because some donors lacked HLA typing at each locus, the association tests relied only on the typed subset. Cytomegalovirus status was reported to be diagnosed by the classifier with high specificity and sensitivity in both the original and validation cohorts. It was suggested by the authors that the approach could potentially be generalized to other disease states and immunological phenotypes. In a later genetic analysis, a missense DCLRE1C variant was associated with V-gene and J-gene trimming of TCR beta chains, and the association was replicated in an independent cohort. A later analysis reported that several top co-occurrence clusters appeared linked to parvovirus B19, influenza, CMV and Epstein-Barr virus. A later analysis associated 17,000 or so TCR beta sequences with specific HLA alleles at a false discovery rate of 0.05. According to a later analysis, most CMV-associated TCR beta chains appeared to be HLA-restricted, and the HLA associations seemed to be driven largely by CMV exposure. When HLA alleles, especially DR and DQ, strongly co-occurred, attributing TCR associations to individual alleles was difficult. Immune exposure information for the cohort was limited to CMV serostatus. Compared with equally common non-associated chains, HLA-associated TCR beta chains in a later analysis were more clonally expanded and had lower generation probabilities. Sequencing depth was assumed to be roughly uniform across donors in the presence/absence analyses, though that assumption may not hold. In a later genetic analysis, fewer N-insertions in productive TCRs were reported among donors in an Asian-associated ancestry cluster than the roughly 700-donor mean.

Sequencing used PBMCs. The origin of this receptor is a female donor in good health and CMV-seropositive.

This receptor has the CDR3 CASSGRLAGVSYNEQFF. The nucleotides read TGTGCCAGCAGCGGACGACTAGCGGGAGTGTCCTACAATGAGCAGTTCTTC. In this chain, TRBV5-6 is recombined with TRBJ2-1; 12 bases in the junction line up with TRBD2. V is cut back by 4 bases and J by 1 base, with 6 bases in the junction unmatched. The germline V gene yields SGHDT for CDR1 and YYEEEE for CDR2. The CDR3 numbers 17 residues from cysteine through phenylalanine. Only CDR3 DNA is held: 51 bases, read in frame from base 1.